The rows below give T cell receptor beta chains drawn from one sample of a study of blood T cell repertoires in COVID-19. Clones were read by immunoSEQ multiplex PCR, and TCRdb kept only the in-frame ones, dropping some. The sample yields about 250,000 clones, just under 85% seen once. Sequencing input: peripheral blood. These receptors were taken from a man of 80 years or more with acute or convalescent COVID-19. Both conserved end residues are part of each CDR3. Fields, in order: clone size, V gene, J gene, CDR3 protein. The size of a clone is reported for some rows only, either as once, few or many, or as a class for expanded clones.

-	TRBV18	TRBJ1-3	CASSPGTGQRNTIYF
-	TRBV28	TRBJ2-7	CASTLQGSGIRGEQYF
-	TRBV24-1	TRBJ2-2	CATSARDRNTGELFF
-	TRBV25-1	TRBJ1-1	CASSESRGGLSEAFF
-	TRBV5-1	TRBJ2-7	CASSLVRTGGDEQYF
-	TRBV5-8	TRBJ2-1	CASSFSGYSYNEQFF
-	TRBV11-3	TRBJ2-5	CASSRGGVQETQYF
-	TRBV2	TRBJ1-6	CASRLQGTNNSPLHF
-	TRBV5-6	TRBJ2-5	CASSPRTGGRETQYF
-	TRBV11-2	TRBJ1-5	CASSGTASNQPQHF
-	TRBV5-1	TRBJ2-5	CASSPRRGMEETQYF
-	TRBV5-1	TRBJ1-5	CASSMDGKDQPQHF
-	TRBV27	TRBJ2-2	CASSFGTGGGGELFF
-	TRBV4-1	TRBJ1-1	CASSQVSKQLNTEAFF
-	TRBV4-2	TRBJ2-7	CASSRTRGASGGNSYEQYF
-	TRBV24-1	TRBJ1-2	CATSTPGTGGIAGYTF
-	TRBV5-1	TRBJ1-2	CASSLDRGPSYGYTF
-	TRBV5-1	TRBJ2-7	CASRVSGGIYEQYF
-	TRBV7-9	TRBJ2-3	CASSSSSRDWPYTQYF
-	TRBV3-1/TRBV3-2	TRBJ2-3	CASSQDLDRDMYF
-	TRBV5-6	TRBJ2-7	CASSSGLFSYEQYF
once	TRBV24-1	TRBJ1-2	CATSAGTAYGYTF
once	TRBV9	TRBJ2-1	CASSVVGSGSGNEQFF
-	TRBV19	TRBJ2-5	CASSTNRGRGETQYF
few	TRBV6-5	TRBJ1-1	CASSRVLNTEAFF
-	TRBV9	TRBJ2-7	CASSGPRGGDPYEQYF
-	TRBV5-1	TRBJ2-7	CASSNYDEQYF
-	TRBV18	TRBJ2-7	CASSPRTGGEQYF
-	TRBV6-5	TRBJ1-1	CASINRGTNTEAFF
-	TRBV5-4	TRBJ2-3	CASSLDWSFTDTQYF
-	TRBV24-1	TRBJ1-5	CATSDQGSNQPQHF
-	TRBV19	TRBJ1-3	CASSIPGGSTGNTIYF
-	TRBV18	TRBJ2-7	CASSPTSGSSEQYF
-	TRBV5-5	TRBJ1-4	CASSLAGWTNEKLFF
-	TRBV3-1/TRBV3-2	TRBJ1-1	CASSPGTGEISEAFF
-	TRBV30	TRBJ2-2	CAWSRGLGTGELFF
large	TRBV4-2	TRBJ2-7	CASSQEASGPYEQYF
-	TRBV5-4	TRBJ2-1	CASSLGAGGPSYNEQFF
few	TRBV3-1/TRBV3-2	TRBJ2-3	CASSQAYYSDTQYF
-	TRBV21-1	TRBJ1-5	CASSKDTGLLTLSNQPQHF
many	TRBV2	TRBJ2-7	CASSGTGGGEQYF
-	TRBV5-4	TRBJ1-4	CASSYSGQRNEKLFF
-	TRBV20-1	TRBJ1-2	CSASRRGTVVSYTF
-	TRBV6-2/TRBV6-3	TRBJ1-1	CASSGPGTGNMNTEAFF
few	TRBV19	TRBJ1-2	CASSPRPDGTELTNYGYTF
-	TRBV19	TRBJ1-2	CASRPTGGILNYGYTF
-	TRBV12-3/TRBV12-4	TRBJ1-2	CASSLGTGSGYTF
-	TRBV3-1/TRBV3-2	TRBJ1-6	CASSPGTGLGSPLHF
-	TRBV18	TRBJ1-6	CASSQDSTNSPLHF
-	TRBV25-1	TRBJ2-1	CASREAGLGNEQFF
-	TRBV19	TRBJ2-2	CASSMSAPNTGELFF
-	TRBV6-6	TRBJ1-6	CASSHPGSYNSPLHF
-	TRBV5-4	TRBJ2-1	CASSLGGQGNNEQFF
-	TRBV5-1	TRBJ1-2	CASTQTGMQGKVDGYTF
-	TRBV3-1/TRBV3-2	TRBJ1-1	CASSPTGVQEAFF